This is a list of T cell receptor beta chains from one sample in a study of CD8 T cells in ankylosing spondylitis. TCRdb re-called the 5' RACE reads through MiXCR, storing one row per CDR3 protein. The table includes tens of thousands of distinct CDR3 sequences, 4.5% to 5.5% detected once. The sequencing input was blood, either unsorted or a sorted T cell fraction (not recorded which). The receptors were gathered from a female donor with ankylosing spondylitis or in good health (not recorded which). Each CDR3 is given with its conserved first and last residue. The D gene is left open where the match is weak. Not all rows give a size; the values are once, few, many and, for expanded clones, a class.

CDR3nt: TGTGCCAGCAGCTTGACGACTGCCCCCAATCAGCCCCAGCATTTT
CDR3aa: CASSLTTAPNQPQHF
d_gene: .
v_gene: TRBV9
j_gene: TRBJ1-5
len: 15
abundance: .

CDR3nt: TGTGCCAGCAGCGTATCCCACAGCGCCGGGAGTTCACCCCTCCACTTT
CDR3aa: CASSVSHSAGSSPLHF
d_gene: .
v_gene: TRBV9
j_gene: TRBJ1-6
len: 16
abundance: .

CDR3nt: TGTGCCAGCAGCCCTGACCCGGGCCTAGTTTATGGGCAGTATTTT
CDR3aa: CASSPDPGLVYGQYF
d_gene: .
v_gene: TRBV9
j_gene: TRBJ2-3
len: 15
abundance: many

CDR3nt: TGTGCCAGCAGCTTACAGTTCAACACCGGGGAGCTGTTTTTT
CDR3aa: CASSLQFNTGELFF
d_gene: .
v_gene: TRBV9
j_gene: TRBJ2-2
len: 14
abundance: many

CDR3nt: TGTGCCAGCAGCGTAGGACTAGCGGGGGACCCGAGCACAGATACGCAGTATTTT
CDR3aa: CASSVGLAGDPSTDTQYF
d_gene: TRBD2
v_gene: TRBV9
j_gene: TRBJ2-3
len: 18
abundance: many

CDR3nt: TGTGCCAGCAGCGCTGGGGGCCGGGATGCCACCGGGGAGCTGTTTTTT
CDR3aa: CASSAGGRDATGELFF
d_gene: .
v_gene: TRBV9
j_gene: TRBJ2-2
len: 16
abundance: many

CDR3nt: TGTGCCAGCAGCTCAGAGGGGGGCGGCCAGCCCCAGCATTTT
CDR3aa: CASSSEGGGQPQHF
d_gene: .
v_gene: TRBV9
j_gene: TRBJ1-5
len: 14
abundance: many

CDR3nt: TGTGCCAGCAGCGTCCGGGACGGATTCACCTACGAGCAGTACTTC
CDR3aa: CASSVRDGFTYEQYF
d_gene: .
v_gene: TRBV9
j_gene: TRBJ2-7
len: 15
abundance: few

CDR3nt: TGTGCCAGCAGCGACCGTGGGACAGGGGTTTATGGCTACACCTTC
CDR3aa: CASSDRGTGVYGYTF
d_gene: TRBD1
v_gene: TRBV9
j_gene: TRBJ1-2
len: 15
abundance: medium-sized

CDR3nt: TGTGCCAGCAGCGTAGTGACCTCCTACAATGAGCAGTTCTTC
CDR3aa: CASSVVTSYNEQFF
d_gene: .
v_gene: TRBV9
j_gene: TRBJ2-1
len: 14
abundance: many

CDR3nt: TGTGCCAGCTCCGGACTAGCGGGAGGGGGGGAGACCCAGTACTTC
CDR3aa: CASSGLAGGGETQYF
d_gene: TRBD2
v_gene: TRBV9
j_gene: TRBJ2-5
len: 15
abundance: many

CDR3nt: TGTGCCAGCAGCGTAGGAGCGGGACAGGGGGGGACCGGGGAGCTGTTTTTT
CDR3aa: CASSVGAGQGGTGELFF
d_gene: TRBD1
v_gene: TRBV9
j_gene: TRBJ2-2
len: 17
abundance: .

CDR3nt: TGTGCCAGCAATCGGGCAGAAGAGACCCAGTACTTC
CDR3aa: CASNRAEETQYF
d_gene: .
v_gene: TRBV9
j_gene: TRBJ2-5
len: 12
abundance: many

CDR3nt: TGTGCCAGCAGCGCCTCCCCAGGGACGTTCGAGCAGTACTTC
CDR3aa: CASSASPGTFEQYF
d_gene: .
v_gene: TRBV9
j_gene: TRBJ2-7
len: 14
abundance: many

CDR3nt: TGTGCCAGCAGCGTAGGGGTAAGGATCTCTGGGGCCAACGTCCTGACTTTC
CDR3aa: CASSVGVRISGANVLTF
d_gene: .
v_gene: TRBV9
j_gene: TRBJ2-6
len: 17
abundance: many

CDR3nt: TGTGCCTCCAATAGAGGAGCATCAAGCACAGATACGCAGTATTTT
CDR3aa: CASNRGASSTDTQYF
d_gene: .
v_gene: TRBV9
j_gene: TRBJ2-3
len: 15
abundance: .

CDR3nt: TGTGCCAGCAGCGCGCGGGACCCTAGGGAATATAACGTGGGAGATACGCAGTATTTT
CDR3aa: CASSARDPREYNVGDTQYF
d_gene: .
v_gene: TRBV9
j_gene: TRBJ2-3
len: 19
abundance: many